The clone carrying this T cell receptor (beta chain) was observed at least ten times. What it binds is not known. This sample was included in a study of T cells in Graves' hyperthyroidism and ophthalmopathy. General observations from the study: Most clonotypes expanded in the thyroid (above 0.001) were also present in blood.

RNA transcripts served as the template for amplifying TCR beta CDR3 regions. When the TCR CDR3 underwent first-round RT-PCR, the HTBI primer set was used. A single record per CDR3 protein comes from TCRdb applying MiXCR to the multiplex PCR reads. The repertoire includes under 200,000 distinct CDR3 sequences, 9.4% of them detected once, and approximately 20% sits in the top ten. Deletions cut 5 bases from V and 11 bases from J, with 18 bases between. CDR1 and CDR2 (germline): MNHEY, SMNVEV (reference sequence). The CDR3 contains 13 residues. The sequence was collected from a woman under 30 with Graves' hyperthyroidism that later progressed to Graves' ophthalmopathy. The material sequenced was blood. This chain uses TRBV27 with TRBJ1-1, with D perhaps matching TRBD1 (5 bases). CDR3 nucleotides: TGTGCCAGCAGTCAGGGCCCGGCGGGTGGGGCTTTCTTT. This encodes CASSQGPAGGAFF.